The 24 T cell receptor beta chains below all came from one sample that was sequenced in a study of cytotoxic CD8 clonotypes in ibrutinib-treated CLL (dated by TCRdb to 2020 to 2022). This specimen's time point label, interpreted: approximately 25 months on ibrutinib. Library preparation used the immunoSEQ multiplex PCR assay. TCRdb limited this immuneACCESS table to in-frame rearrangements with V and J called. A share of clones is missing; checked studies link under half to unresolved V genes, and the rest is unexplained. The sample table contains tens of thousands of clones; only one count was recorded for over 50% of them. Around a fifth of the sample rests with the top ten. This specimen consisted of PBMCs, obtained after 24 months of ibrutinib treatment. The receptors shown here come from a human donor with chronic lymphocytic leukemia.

CDR3 DNA: TGTGCCAGCAGCCTGAGCGGGGGGCGTGAAGAGACCCAGTACTTC. This gives the protein CASSLSGGREETQYF. This rearrangement joins TRBV4-2 to TRBJ2-5, with 9 bases identical to TRBD2. With V trimmed by 4 bases and J by 3 bases, 6 bases remained unmatched. The CDR3 is 15 residues long. Germline CDR1 reads LGHNA; CDR2 reads YNFKEQ.

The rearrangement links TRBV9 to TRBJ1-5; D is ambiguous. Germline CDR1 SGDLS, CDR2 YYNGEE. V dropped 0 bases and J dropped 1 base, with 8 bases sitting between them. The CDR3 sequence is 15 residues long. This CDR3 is CASSVEGNSNQPQHF. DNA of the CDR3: TGTGCCAGCAGCGTAGAAGGCAACAGCAATCAGCCCCAGCATTTT.

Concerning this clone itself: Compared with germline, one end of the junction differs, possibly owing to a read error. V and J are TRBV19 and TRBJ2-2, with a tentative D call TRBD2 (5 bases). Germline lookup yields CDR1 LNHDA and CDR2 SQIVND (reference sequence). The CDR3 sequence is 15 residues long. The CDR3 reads CASSIAGLNPGELFF. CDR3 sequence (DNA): TGTGCCAGTAGTATAGCGGGATTGAACCCCGGGGAGCTGTTTTTT.

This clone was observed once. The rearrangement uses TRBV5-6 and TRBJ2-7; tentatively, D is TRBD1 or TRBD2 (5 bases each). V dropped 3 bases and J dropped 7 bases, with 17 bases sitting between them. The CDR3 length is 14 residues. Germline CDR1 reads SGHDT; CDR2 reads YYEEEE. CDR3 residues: CASSSPGRNIEQYF. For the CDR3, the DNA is TGTGCCAGCAGCTCCCCGGGACGAAATATTGAGCAGTACTTC.

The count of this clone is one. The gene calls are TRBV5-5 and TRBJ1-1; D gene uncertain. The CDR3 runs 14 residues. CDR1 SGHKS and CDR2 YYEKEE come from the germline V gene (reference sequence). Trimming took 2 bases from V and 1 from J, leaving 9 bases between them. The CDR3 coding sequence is TGTGCCAGCAGCTTTCGGTTTCGGAACACTGAAGCTTTCTTT. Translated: CASSFRFRNTEAFF. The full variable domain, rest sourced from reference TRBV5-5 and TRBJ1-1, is DAGVTQSPTHLIKTRGQQVTLRCSPISGHKSVSWYQQVLGQGPQFIFQYYEKEERGRGNFPDRFSARQFPNYSSELNVNALLLGDSALYLCASSFRFRNTEAFFGQGTRLTVV.

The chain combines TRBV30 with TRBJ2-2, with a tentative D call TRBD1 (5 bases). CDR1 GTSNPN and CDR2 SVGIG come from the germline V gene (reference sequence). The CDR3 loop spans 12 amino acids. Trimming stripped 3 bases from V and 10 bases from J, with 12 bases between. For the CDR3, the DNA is TGTGCCTGGAGCGACAGCGTGGAGGAGCTGTTTTTT. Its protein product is CAWSDSVEELFF.

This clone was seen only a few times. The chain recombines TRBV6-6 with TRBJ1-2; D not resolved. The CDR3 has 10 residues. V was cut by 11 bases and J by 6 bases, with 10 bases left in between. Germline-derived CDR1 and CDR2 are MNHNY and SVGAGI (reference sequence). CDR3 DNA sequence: TGTGCCGGACGTGGGGATGGCTACACCTTC. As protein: CAGRGDGYTF.

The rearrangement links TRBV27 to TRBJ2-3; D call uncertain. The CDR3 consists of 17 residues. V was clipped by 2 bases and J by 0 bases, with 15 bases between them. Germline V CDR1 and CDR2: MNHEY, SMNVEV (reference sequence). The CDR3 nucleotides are TGTGCCAGCAGTTTACGGGCACAGCGAACTAGCACAGATACGCAGTATTTT. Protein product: CASSLRAQRTSTDTQYF.

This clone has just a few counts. The CDR3 loop reads CASSLPPTQYF. The CDR3 DNA is TGTGCCAGCAGTCTCCCTCCCACGCAGTATTTT. The chain employs TRBV6-6 and TRBJ2-3; no clear D. V lost 5 bases to trimming and J lost 9 bases, with 9 bases between them. Looked up from germline, CDR1 is MNHNY and CDR2 is SVGAGI (reference sequence). CDR3 length: 11 residues.

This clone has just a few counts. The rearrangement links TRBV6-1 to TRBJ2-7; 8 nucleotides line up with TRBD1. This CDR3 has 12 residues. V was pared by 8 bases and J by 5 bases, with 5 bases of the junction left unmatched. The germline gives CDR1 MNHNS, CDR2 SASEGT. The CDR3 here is CASAGRGHEQYF. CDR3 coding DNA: TGTGCCAGCGCGGGCAGGGGGCACGAGCAGTACTTC.

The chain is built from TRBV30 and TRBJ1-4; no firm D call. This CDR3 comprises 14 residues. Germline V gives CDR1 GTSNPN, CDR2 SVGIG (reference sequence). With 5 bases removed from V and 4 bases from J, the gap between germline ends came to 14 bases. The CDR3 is CAWAAAGINEKLFF. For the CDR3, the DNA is TGTGCCTGGGCCGCAGCGGGAATTAATGAAAAACTGTTTTTT.

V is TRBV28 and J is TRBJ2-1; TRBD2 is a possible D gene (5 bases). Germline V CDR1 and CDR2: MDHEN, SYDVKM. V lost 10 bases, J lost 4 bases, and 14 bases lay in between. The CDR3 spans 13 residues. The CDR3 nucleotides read TGTGCCACCCTGGGAAGCGGTTACAATGAGCAGTTCTTC. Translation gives CATLGSGYNEQFF.

CDR3 region: CASSYGGRSGYTF. CDR3 nucleotide sequence: TGTGCCAGCAGTTATGGGGGGCGGAGCGGCTACACCTTC. The V and J genes are TRBV6-5 and TRBJ1-2, with a tentative D call TRBD1 (6 bases). V was clipped by 3 bases and J by 8 bases, with 13 bases between them. CDR1 and CDR2 (germline): MNHEY, SVGAGI. CDR3 length: 13 residues.

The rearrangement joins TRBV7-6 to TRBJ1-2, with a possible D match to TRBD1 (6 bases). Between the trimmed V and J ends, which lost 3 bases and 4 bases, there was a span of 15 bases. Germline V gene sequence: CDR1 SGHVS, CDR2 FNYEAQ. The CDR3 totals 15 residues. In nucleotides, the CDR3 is TGTGCCAGCAGCTTGGATCAGGGGTTCGGCTATGGCTACACCTTC. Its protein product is CASSLDQGFGYGYTF.

This CDR3 is CASSQDGGTGRSYEQYF. The CDR3 coding sequence is TGCGCCAGCAGCCAAGATGGAGGTACAGGGAGGTCCTACGAGCAGTACTTC. The chain links TRBV4-1 to TRBJ2-7; D is possibly TRBD1 or TRBD2 (6 bases each). The CDR3 sequence is 17 residues long. Deletions cut 0 bases from V and 1 base from J, with 16 bases between. Germline lookup yields CDR1 MGHRA and CDR2 YSYEKL.

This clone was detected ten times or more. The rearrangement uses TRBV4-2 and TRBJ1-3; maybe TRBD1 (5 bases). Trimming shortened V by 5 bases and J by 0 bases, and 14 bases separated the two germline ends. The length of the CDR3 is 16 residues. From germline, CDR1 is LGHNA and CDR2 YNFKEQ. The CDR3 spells CASSFSDISSGNTIYF. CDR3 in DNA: TGTGCCAGCAGCTTTTCGGACATTTCCTCTGGAAACACCATATATTTT.

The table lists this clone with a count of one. CDR3 protein: CASETGGGLYEQYF. The CDR3 DNA reads TGTGCCAGCGAAACGGGCGGGGGACTCTACGAGCAGTACTTC. The chain carries TRBV6-1 and TRBJ2-7, with 7 bases aligning to TRBD2. V lost 8 bases and J lost 3; bases outside the gene matches: 10. This CDR3 has 14 amino acids. Germline V gives CDR1 MNHNS, CDR2 SASEGT.

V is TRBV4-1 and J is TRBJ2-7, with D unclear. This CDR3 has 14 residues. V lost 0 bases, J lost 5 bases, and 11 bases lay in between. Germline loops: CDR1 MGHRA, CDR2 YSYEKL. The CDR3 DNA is TGCGCCAGCAGCCAAGACCAACTCCGGGACGAGCAGTACTTC. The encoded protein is CASSQDQLRDEQYF.

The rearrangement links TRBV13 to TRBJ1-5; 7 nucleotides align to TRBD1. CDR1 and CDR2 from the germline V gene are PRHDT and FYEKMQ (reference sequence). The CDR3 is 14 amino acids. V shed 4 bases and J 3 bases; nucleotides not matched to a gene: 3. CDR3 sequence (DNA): TGTGCCAGCAGCTCCGGACAGGTCAATCAGCCCCAGCATTTT. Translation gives CASSSGQVNQPQHF. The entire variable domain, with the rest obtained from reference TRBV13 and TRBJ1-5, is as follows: AAGVIQSPRHLIKEKRETATLKCYPIPRHDTVYWYQQGPGQDPQFLISFYEKMQSDKGSIPDRFSAQQFSDYHSELNMSSLELGDSALYFCASSSGQVNQPQHFGDGTRLSIL.

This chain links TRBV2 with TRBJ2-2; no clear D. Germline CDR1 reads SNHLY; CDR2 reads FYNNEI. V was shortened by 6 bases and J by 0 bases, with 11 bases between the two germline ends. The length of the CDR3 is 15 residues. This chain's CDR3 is CASRGSVANTGELFF. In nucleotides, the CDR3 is TGTGCCAGCAGGGGGTCGGTAGCGAACACCGGGGAGCTGTTTTTT.

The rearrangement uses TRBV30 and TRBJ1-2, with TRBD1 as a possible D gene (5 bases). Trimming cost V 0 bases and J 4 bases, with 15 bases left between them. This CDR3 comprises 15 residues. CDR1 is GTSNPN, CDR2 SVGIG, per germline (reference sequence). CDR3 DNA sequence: TGTGCCTGGAGTGTAGGGACGCCCGGATCCTATGGCTACACCTTC. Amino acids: CAWSVGTPGSYGYTF.

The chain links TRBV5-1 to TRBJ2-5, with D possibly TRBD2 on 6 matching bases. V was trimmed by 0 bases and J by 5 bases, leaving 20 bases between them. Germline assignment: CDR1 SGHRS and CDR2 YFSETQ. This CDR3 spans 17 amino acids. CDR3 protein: CASSLGPPSEIFETQYF. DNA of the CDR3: TGCGCCAGCAGCTTGGGTCCGCCTAGCGAAATCTTTGAGACCCAGTACTTC.

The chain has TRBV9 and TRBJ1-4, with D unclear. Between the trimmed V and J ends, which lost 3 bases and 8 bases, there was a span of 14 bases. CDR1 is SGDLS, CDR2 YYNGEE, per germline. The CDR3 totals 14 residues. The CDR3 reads CASSGWPTYEKLFF. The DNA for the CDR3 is TGTGCCAGCAGCGGGTGGCCAACATACGAAAAACTGTTTTTT.

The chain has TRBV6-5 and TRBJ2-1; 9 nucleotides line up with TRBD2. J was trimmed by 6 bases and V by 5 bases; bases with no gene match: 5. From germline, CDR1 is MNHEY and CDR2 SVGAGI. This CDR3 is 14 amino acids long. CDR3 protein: CASSLSGSVNEQFF. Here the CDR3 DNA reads TGTGCCAGCAGTCTTAGCGGGAGCGTCAATGAGCAGTTCTTC.